This T cell receptor beta chain was obtained from a study of cytomegalovirus exposure and HLA in healthy donors. As for the study in general: Earlier results showed 90 million to 120 million unique TCR beta sequences derived from roughly 200 million T cells. Study findings and constraints: Apart from CMV serostatus, no immune exposure information was available. In a later analysis, parvovirus B19, influenza, CMV and Epstein-Barr virus appeared linked to several top co-occurrence clusters.

A word on this clone: The antigen remains undetermined.

CDR1 is SGDLS, CDR2 YYNGEE, per germline. This CDR3 has 19 amino acids. The J segment lost 0 bases and the V segment lost 4 bases, leaving 13 bases of the junction unmatched. It was with 60 Vbeta and 13 Jbeta primers that the PCR ran. Only in-frame clones appear in the TCRdb table, and some are missing; sequencing was by immunoSEQ multiplex PCR. The table records 100,000 to 150,000 clones, about 83% of them present only once. The chain joins TRBV9 to TRBJ2-6; 7 bases fit TRBD1. The sequenced sample consisted of PBMCs. The sequence was collected from a man younger than 45 in good health and CMV-seronegative. As DNA, the CDR3 is TGTGCCAGCAGCTCCCGGACAGGATGGGGAAACTCTGGGGCCAACGTCCTGACTTTC. It encodes CASSSRTGWGNSGANVLTF.